This TCR beta chain appears in the sequencing data of a study of blood T cell repertoires in COVID-19. Individuals drawn from around 25 US areas were roughly 18 to 95 years old. The germline CDR1 and CDR2 sequences are SGDLS and YYNGEE. V was trimmed by 1 base and J by 2 bases, leaving 10 bases between them. The CDR3 runs to 16 residues. Profiling relied on immunoSEQ multiplex PCR, and the TCRdb table lists in-frame clones only, not all of them. The sample carries 400,000 to 550,000 clones, 87% recorded once. This receptor was identified in a woman aged 18-29 years with acute COVID-19. The V call is TRBV9, the J call TRBJ1-6, with D unresolved. Material: PBMCs or T cells enriched from blood (not recorded which). As DNA, the CDR3 is TGTGCCAGCAGCGTACGGTCGAGCCCCTATAATTCACCCCTCCACTTT. This encodes CASSVRSSPYNSPLHF.